This TCR beta chain was profiled in a study of spatial heterogeneity in lung cancer. The wider study: Sequencing of follow-up PBMC samples took place when they were available, at a median of about 2 years after resection. Consistently, beta-chain sequences turned up in larger numbers than alpha-chain sequences did.

V was shortened by 6 bases and J by 5 bases, with 17 bases between the two germline ends. Germline V gives CDR1 MNHNY, CDR2 SVGAGI (reference sequence). This CDR3 region has 14 residues. TCRdb redid the calling of the 5' RACE reads with MiXCR, one entry per CDR3 protein. The sample contains some 120,000 distinct CDR3 sequences, less than 15% of which appear only once. This clonotype was picked up many times. Its cognate antigen is unknown. Study-wide findings and caveats: Compared with follow-up, resection was when ubiquitous expanded tumor TCRs appeared in blood more.

The time point here: blood at routine non-recurrence follow-up after resection. Whole RNA, isolated from tumor, nontumor lung or frozen PBMC, was sequenced without prior sorting. J is TRBJ2-7 and V is TRBV6-6; maybe TRBD2 (10 bases). The sample consisted of PBMCs, taken at follow-up. The sequence derives from a male donor with early-stage non-small cell lung cancer. The CDR3 sequence: CASRLAGQGDEQYF. DNA of the CDR3: TGTGCCAGCAGACTAGCGGGACAGGGCGACGAGCAGTACTTC.